The table lists the clone carrying this T cell receptor (beta chain) with many counts. As yet, its antigen is unknown. Using its own MiXCR run on the 5' RACE reads, TCRdb lists one record per CDR3 protein. This table has some 82,000 distinct CDR3 sequences, around 5.6% appearing once. The sample comes from a study of early T cells in non-severe SARS-CoV-2 infection. Study-wide results and limits: The matching step, a VDJdb search, favored anti-spike CD8 responses and missed private and CD4 specificities.

Germline V gives CDR1 SGHDN, CDR2 FVKESK. CDR3 length equals 15 residues. Trimming left V 4 bases short and J 7 bases short, with 14 bases between. Sample: whole blood. This sequence joins TRBV14 and TRBJ1-6, with a possible D match to TRBD1 (6 bases). This TCR came from an adult who was a healthcare worker with PCR-confirmed SARS-CoV-2 infection or an uninfected control (not recorded which). The CDR3 DNA reads TGTGCCAGCAGCCTACTGGGGGGGCAAAATTCACCCCTCCACTTT. Protein product: CASSLLGGQNSPLHF.